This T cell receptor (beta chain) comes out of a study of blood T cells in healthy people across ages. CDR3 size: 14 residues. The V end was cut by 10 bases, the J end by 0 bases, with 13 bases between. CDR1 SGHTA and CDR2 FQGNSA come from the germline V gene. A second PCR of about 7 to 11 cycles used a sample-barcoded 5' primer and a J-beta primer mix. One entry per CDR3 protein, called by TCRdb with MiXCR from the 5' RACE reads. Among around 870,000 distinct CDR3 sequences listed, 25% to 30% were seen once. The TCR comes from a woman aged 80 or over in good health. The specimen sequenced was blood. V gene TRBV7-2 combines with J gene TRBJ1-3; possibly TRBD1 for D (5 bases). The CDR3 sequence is CATGPTLSGNTIYF. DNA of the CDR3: TGTGCCACAGGGCCGACGCTCTCTGGAAACACCATATATTTT.